These 19 T cell receptor beta chains were all obtained from the same sample, sequenced in a study of blood T cell repertoires in COVID-19. Sequenced by immunoSEQ multiplex PCR; TCRdb stores in-frame clones only, minus some. The data hold some 390,000 clones, with about 91% observed a single time. The sequencing input was peripheral blood. The receptors originated from a woman aged 40 to 50 with COVID-19, enrolled during active disease.

This chain connects TRBV10-3 to TRBJ1-5; 11 bases are a match to TRBD1. The CDR3 is 20 residues long. Trimming cost V 2 bases and J 0 bases; bases outside gene matches: 12. Germline assignment: CDR1 ENHRY and CDR2 SYGVKD. This CDR3 is CAISETLGDRGKISNQPQHF. The CDR3 DNA sequence: TGTGCCATCAGTGAGACATTGGGGGACAGGGGGAAGATTAGCAATCAGCCCCAGCATTTT.

The chain carries TRBV7-2 and TRBJ2-5; no clear D. The CDR3 loop spans 11 amino acids. The germline gives CDR1 SGHTA, CDR2 FQGNSA. Trimming removed 5 bases at V and 3 bases at J, with 4 bases between. DNA for the CDR3: TGTGCCAGCAGCCGAGAAGAGACCCAGTACTTC. Residues: CASSREETQYF.

This clone was seen a few times. The gene calls are TRBV3-1 (or the pseudogene TRBV3-2) and TRBJ1-6; D remains unclear. The V and J ends lost 1 base and 11 bases respectively, with 18 bases between them. Germline V lookup: CDR1 LGHDT, CDR2 YNNKEL (reference sequence). The CDR3 sequence is 16 residues long. The CDR3 DNA reads as TGTGCCAGCAGCCAAGTCGACATTCAACCGTGGGCACCCCTCCACTTT. This codes for CASSQVDIQPWAPLHF.

The J gene is TRBJ2-1, the V gene TRBV5-8; D is possibly TRBD1 (5 bases). Per the germline V gene, CDR1 is SGHTS and CDR2 is YDEGEE. The CDR3 extends over 14 amino acids. V was shortened by 0 bases and J by 6 bases, with 10 bases between the two germline ends. The CDR3 DNA reads TGTGCCAGCAGCTTGGATAGGGGCCCCAATGAGCAGTTCTTC. Translated: CASSLDRGPNEQFF. The variable domain in full, completed from reference TRBV5-8 and TRBJ2-1, reads EAGVTQSPTHLIKTRGQQATLRCSPISGHTSVYWYQQALGLGLQFLLWYDEGEERNRGNFPPRFSGRQFPNYSSELNVNALELEDSALYLCASSLDRGPNEQFFGPGTRLTVL.

The V call is TRBV3-1 (or the pseudogene TRBV3-2), the J call TRBJ1-1, with D tentatively TRBD1 (6 bases). Germline CDR1 and CDR2: LGHDT and YNNKEL (reference sequence). The CDR3 contains 14 residues. The V end lost 8 bases, the J end lost 6 bases, and 19 bases lay between the germline ends. CDR3 loop: CASGVQGRGAEAFF. In DNA form, the CDR3 reads TGTGCCAGCGGCGTACAGGGCCGTGGAGCTGAAGCTTTCTTT.

J is TRBJ1-2 and V is TRBV7-2; 9 bases agree with TRBD1. From germline, CDR1 is SGHTA and CDR2 FQGNSA. With V trimmed by 7 bases and J by 6 bases, 9 bases remained unmatched. CDR3 length: 14 residues. CDR3: CASIRDRVEDGYTF. The CDR3 DNA reads TGTGCCAGCATCCGGGACAGGGTGGAAGATGGCTACACCTTC.

The chain has TRBV4-3 and TRBJ2-3; D perhaps matches TRBD2 (6 bases). Deletions cut 5 bases from V and 6 bases from J, with 24 bases between. The CDR3 is 17 residues long. Germline V gene sequence: CDR1 LGHNA, CDR2 YSLEER. The CDR3 nucleotides are TGCGCCAGCAGCAGAGGCACCAGAGGGACGGCGGGGGATACGCAGTATTTT. This translates into CASSRGTRGTAGDTQYF.

The CDR3 protein is CASRKGLAGETQYF. The CDR3, as DNA: TGTGCCAGCAGGAAAGGACTAGCGGGAGAGACCCAGTACTTC. This chain connects TRBV25-1 to TRBJ2-5; 11 nucleotides align to TRBD2. V lost 6 bases, J lost 4 bases, and 4 bases stayed unmatched. CDR3 size: 14 residues. CDR1 and CDR2 (germline): MGHDK, SYGVNS. Supplemented by reference TRBV25-1 and TRBJ2-5, the full variable domain reads EADIYQTPRYLVIGTGKKITLECSQTMGHDKMYWYQQDPGMELHLIHYSYGVNSTEKGDLSSESTVSRIRTEHFPLTLESARPSHTSQYLCASRKGLAGETQYFGPGTRLLVL.

The V call is TRBV5-1, the J call TRBJ2-7; tentative D call: TRBD1 (5 bases). V lost 3 bases and J 1 base, leaving 11 bases between the germline ends. The length of the CDR3 is 14 residues. Germline V gene lookup returns CDR1 SGHRS and CDR2 YFSETQ. CDR3 DNA: TGCGCCAGCAGCTCCCATGGGGCTTCCTACGAGCAGTACTTC. It is translated as CASSSHGASYEQYF.

CDR3 protein: CASSTGQVNTEAFF. The CDR3 DNA sequence: TGTGCCAGCAGTACGGGACAGGTGAACACTGAAGCTTTCTTT. The V gene is TRBV28, the J gene TRBJ1-1; 8 bases are shared with TRBD1. The V and J ends lost 5 bases and 0 bases, in that order; junction bases with no gene match: 2. The CDR3 is 14 residues long. Looked up from germline, CDR1 is MDHEN and CDR2 is SYDVKM.

V and J are TRBV6-2 or TRBV6-3 and TRBJ1-6; TRBD1 might be the D (5 bases). Germline CDR1 and CDR2: MNHEY and SVGEGT. The CDR3 runs to 14 residues. The V gene lost 6 bases and the J gene lost 12 bases, with 18 bases spanning the gap. The CDR3 DNA follows: TGTGCCAGCAGCCTACAGGCGCGTGGGCGACCCCTCCACTTT. This gives the protein CASSLQARGRPLHF.

The V and J genes are TRBV6-1 and TRBJ2-1, with 9 bases matching TRBD1. Trimming took 4 bases from V and 6 from J; bases not matched to a gene: 10. Germline CDR1 MNHNS, CDR2 SASEGT. CDR3 length equals 16 residues. The CDR3 nucleotides read TGTGCCAGCAGTGCCGCACCGGGACAGGGAACCAATGAGCAGTTCTTC. Translating gives CASSAAPGQGTNEQFF.

The J gene is TRBJ2-7, the V gene TRBV29-1, with TRBD1 matching over 8 bases. Trimming took 5 bases from V and 2 from J; bases not matched to a gene: 11. Germline CDR1 SQVTM, CDR2 ANQGSEA. This CDR3 spans 15 amino acids. This chain's CDR3 is CSVLGDRLSPYEQYF. In DNA, the CDR3 is TGCAGCGTTTTGGGGGACAGGTTATCGCCCTACGAGCAGTACTTC.

The V call is TRBV19, the J call TRBJ2-1, with 12 nucleotides matching TRBD2. Germline-derived CDR1 and CDR2 are LNHDA and SQIVND (reference sequence). The J segment lost 10 bases and the V segment lost 6 bases, leaving 13 bases of the junction unmatched. CDR3 size: 16 residues. The CDR3 region is CASRNRLAGAGREQFF. DNA of the CDR3: TGTGCCAGTAGGAATCGACTAGCGGGAGCAGGGCGGGAGCAGTTCTTC.

The chain links TRBV29-1 to TRBJ2-7, with a possible D match to TRBD2 (8 bases). The CDR3 runs 16 residues. V gave up 4 bases and J gave up 0 bases, with 19 bases separating them. Germline CDR1 is SQVTM and CDR2 is ANQGSEA. CDR3 bases: TGCAGCGTTGGCCCCAGGGGGAGCGGGAGCTCCTACGAGCAGTACTTC. Its translation is CSVGPRGSGSSYEQYF.

This clone came up once. The chain is built from TRBV6-6 and TRBJ1-2; 7 bases agree with TRBD1. The V and J ends lost 4 bases and 6 bases, in that order; junction bases with no gene match: 5. Germline CDR1 reads MNHNY; CDR2 reads SVGAGI (reference sequence). CDR3 size: 13 residues. CDR3 nucleotide sequence: TGTGCCAGCAGTTGGACAGGCTGGGATGGCTACACCTTC. Its protein product is CASSWTGWDGYTF.

This clone was picked up a small number of times. This chain links TRBV5-6 with TRBJ2-7; TRBD1 is a possible D gene (6 bases). Trimming removed 1 base at V and 3 bases at J, with 14 bases between. Germline loops: CDR1 SGHDT, CDR2 YYEEEE. This CDR3 is built from 15 residues. CDR3 loop: CASSLYGQGNYEQYF. CDR3 in DNA: TGTGCCAGCAGCTTGTATGGGCAGGGGAACTACGAGCAGTACTTC.

The V and J genes are TRBV2 and TRBJ2-3; 7 bases are shared with TRBD2. The V gene end was trimmed by 2 bases and the J gene end by 1 base; junction bases not matched to a gene: 3. This CDR3 contains 15 residues. The germline CDR1 and CDR2 sequences are SNHLY and FYNNEI. CDR3 region: CASSERAGGTDTQYF. CDR3 nucleotides: TGTGCCAGCAGTGAAAGGGCGGGAGGCACAGATACGCAGTATTTT.

This clone was counted between two and nine times. The chain recombines TRBV7-9 with TRBJ2-7; 10 bases are a match to TRBD1. Germline trimming cut 5 bases from V and 3 bases from J; bases unmatched to any gene: 4. From germline, CDR1 is SEHNR and CDR2 FQNEAQ (reference sequence). The CDR3 extends over 14 amino acids. DNA for the CDR3: TGTGCCAGCAGCGGGGGACAGGGGCGCTACGAGCAGTACTTC. Translating gives CASSGGQGRYEQYF.